The rows below give T cell receptor beta chains drawn from one sample of a study of cytomegalovirus exposure and HLA in healthy donors. Clones were sequenced by immunoSEQ multiplex PCR, and TCRdb holds only the in-frame ones, with some missing. The data hold 150,000 to 200,000 clones, with under 80% observed a single time. The sequencing sample was made of PBMCs. The receptors stem from a female donor in good health and CMV-seronegative. CDR3s include the opening cysteine and the closing phenylalanine or tryptophan. A D gene is named only where the DNA matches it firmly. The size of a clone is reported for some rows only, either as once, few or many, or as a class for expanded clones.

CDR3 length	clone size	V gene	J gene	D gene	CDR3 protein	CDR3 DNA
13	once	TRBV14	TRBJ2-1	TRBD1	CASSGTGNNEQFF	TGTGCCAGCAGCGGGACAGGGAACAATGAGCAGTTCTTC
14	.	TRBV2	TRBJ2-5	TRBD2	CARGGSGIVETQYF	TGTGCCAGGGGGGGGAGCGGGATTGTGGAGACCCAGTACTTC
14	.	TRBV9	TRBJ1-1	.	CASSVDSGRTEAFF	TGTGCCAGCAGCGTAGATTCAGGGCGAACTGAAGCTTTCTTT
13	few	TRBV19	TRBJ1-1	.	CASSIRVNTEAFF	TGTGCCAGTAGTATACGGGTTAACACTGAAGCTTTCTTT
16	.	TRBV7-3	TRBJ2-1	TRBD2	CASSLSGGGAPNEQFF	TGTGCCAGCAGCTTATCGGGCGGGGGGGCCCCCAATGAGCAGTTCTTC
15	.	TRBV19	TRBJ1-3	.	CASSMGAVSGNTIYF	TGTGCCAGTAGTATGGGGGCCGTCTCTGGAAACACCATATATTTT
13	.	TRBV6-5	TRBJ2-3	TRBD2	CASSTWGGDTQYF	TGTGCCAGCAGTACGTGGGGGGGGGATACGCAGTATTTT
14	.	TRBV4-2	TRBJ2-1	.	CASSLGTRGNEQFF	TGTGCCAGCAGCCTGGGAACGCGGGGAAATGAGCAGTTCTTC
16	.	TRBV9	TRBJ2-6	.	CASSVGRSSGANVLTF	TGTGCCAGCAGCGTAGGTCGCAGCTCTGGGGCCAACGTCCTGACTTTC
12	.	TRBV5-1	TRBJ2-7	TRBD2	CASGLGRGEQYF	TGCGCCAGCGGTTTGGGGAGGGGCGAGCAGTACTTC
15	.	TRBV15	TRBJ2-7	.	CATSNLDGSGYEQYF	TGTGCCACCAGCAACTTAGACGGGAGCGGTTACGAGCAGTACTTC
14	.	TRBV6-6	TRBJ2-7	TRBD2	CASSSSGVSYEQYF	TGTGCCAGCAGTTCTAGCGGGGTATCCTACGAGCAGTACTTC
16	.	TRBV10-2	TRBJ2-7	TRBD1	CASRGGERDRVYEQYF	TGCGCCAGCAGGGGAGGGGAGCGGGACAGGGTCTACGAGCAGTACTTC
14	.	TRBV19	TRBJ1-2	.	CASSSNHFYYGYTF	TGTGCCAGTAGTTCTAATCACTTTTACTATGGCTACACCTTC
17	.	TRBV11-2	TRBJ2-5	TRBD2	CASSFWTSGGAGETQYF	TGTGCCAGCAGCTTTTGGACTAGCGGGGGGGCTGGAGAGACCCAGTACTTC
14	.	TRBV5-6	TRBJ2-1	.	CASSLPGTYNEQFF	TGTGCCAGCAGCTTACCCGGGACTTACAATGAGCAGTTCTTC
15	.	TRBV4-1	TRBJ2-7	TRBD1	CASSQEDREMSEQYF	TGCGCCAGCAGCCAAGAGGACAGGGAGATGAGCGAGCAGTACTTC
13	.	TRBV6-6	TRBJ2-3	TRBD1	CAVRTGGADTQYF	TGTGCCGTCCGGACAGGGGGCGCAGATACGCAGTATTTT
13	.	TRBV19	TRBJ1-5	.	CASSIVGGQPQHF	TGTGCCAGTAGTATAGTAGGGGGTCAGCCCCAGCATTTT
14	.	TRBV27	TRBJ2-7	TRBD1	CASSARDRSYEQYF	TGTGCCAGCAGTGCCCGGGACAGATCCTACGAGCAGTACTTC
13	once	TRBV11-3	TRBJ2-3	TRBD1	CASSRDRRGTQYF	TGTGCCAGCAGCCGGGACAGACGAGGTACGCAGTATTTT
15	few	TRBV6-6	TRBJ1-3	.	CASRPTMNSGNTIYF	TGTGCCAGCAGGCCAACAATGAACTCTGGAAACACCATATATTTT
19	.	TRBV5-1	TRBJ2-1	TRBD2	CASSLGPSGAASSYNEQFF	TGCGCCAGCAGCTTGGGGCCTAGCGGGGCCGCTAGCTCCTACAATGAGCAGTTCTTC
18	.	TRBV25-1	TRBJ1-2	.	CASSDGGESGQTPYGYTF	TGTGCCAGCAGTGATGGGGGGGAAAGCGGACAGACCCCCTATGGCTACACCTTC
15	.	TRBV5-4	TRBJ2-1	TRBD2	CASSLDPGLVGEQFF	TGTGCCAGCAGCTTAGACCCGGGACTAGTCGGGGAGCAGTTCTTC
14	.	TRBV7-9	TRBJ1-5	TRBD1	CASSSNRGSQPQHF	TGTGCCAGCAGCTCTAACAGGGGGAGTCAGCCCCAGCATTTT
18	.	TRBV11-2	TRBJ1-4	TRBD1	CASSLERGQGALGEKLFF	TGTGCCAGCAGCTTAGAGCGCGGACAGGGGGCTCTTGGGGAAAAACTGTTTTTT
14	.	TRBV2	TRBJ1-1	.	CASSAPRDNPEAFF	TGTGCCAGCAGTGCGCCTCGGGACAACCCTGAAGCTTTCTTT
13	.	TRBV7-2	TRBJ1-1	.	CASSWGGGTEAFF	TGTGCCAGCAGCTGGGGGGGAGGCACTGAAGCTTTCTTT
14	.	TRBV7-7	TRBJ2-1	TRBD2	CASSLSGAGNEQFF	TGTGCCAGCAGCTTAAGCGGGGCGGGGAATGAGCAGTTCTTC
14	.	TRBV6-5	TRBJ1-5	TRBD1	CASSGQGENQPQHF	TGTGCCAGCTCGGGACAGGGGGAAAATCAGCCCCAGCATTTT
15	.	TRBV7-3	TRBJ1-6	.	CASSLRGNGNSPLHF	TGTGCCAGCAGCTTAAGGGGCAACGGGAATTCACCCCTCCACTTT
15	.	TRBV5-1	TRBJ2-5	.	CASSLAPAGQETQYF	TGCGCCAGCAGCTTGGCCCCGGCGGGCCAAGAGACCCAGTACTTC
16	few	TRBV4-2	TRBJ2-7	TRBD1	CASSHQRTGESYEQYF	TGTGCCAGCAGCCACCAAAGGACAGGAGAATCCTACGAGCAGTACTTC
17	.	TRBV13	TRBJ2-3	TRBD2	CASSLKIGGGHTDTQYF	TGTGCCAGCAGCTTAAAAATAGGCGGGGGGCACACAGATACGCAGTATTTT
15	few	TRBV7-3	TRBJ1-2	TRBD1	CASSRQGGSLGGYTF	TGTGCCAGCAGCAGACAGGGGGGCTCGCTCGGTGGCTACACCTTC
14	.	TRBV29-1	TRBJ1-1	TRBD1	CSVSRDRLNTEAFF	TGCAGCGTCTCCCGGGACAGGTTGAACACTGAAGCTTTCTTT
14	.	TRBV5-1	TRBJ1-4	.	CASSLGTGNEKLFF	TGCGCCAGCAGCTTGGGGACGGGGAATGAAAAACTGTTTTTT
12	once	TRBV27	TRBJ2-1	.	CASSGGYNEQFF	TGTGCCAGCAGTGGCGGGTACAATGAGCAGTTCTTC
14	once	TRBV7-9	TRBJ2-3	.	CASSLGRSTDTQYF	TGTGCCAGCAGCTTAGGGAGGAGCACAGATACGCAGTATTTT
15	.	TRBV5-4	TRBJ2-5	TRBD1	CASSFGQGGGETQYF	TGTGCCAGCAGTTTTGGACAGGGGGGTGGAGAGACCCAGTACTTC
11	.	TRBV2	TRBJ2-1	.	CASRIIDEQFF	TGTGCCAGCAGGATCATAGATGAGCAGTTCTTC
13	.	TRBV6-5	TRBJ2-7	TRBD2	CASTSGSGYEQYF	TGTGCCAGCACTAGCGGGAGCGGTTACGAGCAGTACTTC
13	.	TRBV29-1	TRBJ1-1	TRBD1	CSARTGGNTEAFF	TGCAGCGCTCGGACAGGGGGCAACACTGAAGCTTTCTTT
14	.	TRBV19	TRBJ2-7	.	CASSTGAPLREQYF	TGTGCCAGTAGCACAGGCGCCCCGCTACGAGAGCAGTACTTC
14	.	TRBV7-9	TRBJ2-3	.	CASRGPDSADTQYF	TGTGCCAGCAGGGGGCCGGATTCGGCAGATACGCAGTATTTT
15	.	TRBV7-9	TRBJ1-6	TRBD1	CASSSYRDRGSPLHF	TGTGCCAGCAGCTCATACCGGGACAGGGGCTCACCCCTCCACTTT
15	.	TRBV21-1	TRBJ2-2	.	CASSTGDPNTGELFF	TGTGCCAGCAGCACAGGGGACCCGAACACCGGGGAGCTGTTTTTT
15	.	TRBV30	TRBJ1-1	.	CAWTGAGHLNTEAFF	TGTGCCTGGACCGGAGCCGGACACCTGAACACTGAAGCTTTCTTT
15	.	TRBV7-2	TRBJ2-1	.	CASSLASPARAEQFF	TGTGCCAGCAGCTTAGCGAGCCCCGCGAGGGCTGAGCAGTTCTTC
15	.	TRBV4-1	TRBJ1-5	.	CASSTSMNSNQPQHF	TGCGCCAGCAGCACTTCCATGAATAGCAATCAGCCCCAGCATTTT
15	few	TRBV9	TRBJ1-1	.	CASSVGGAVNTEAFF	TGTGCCAGCAGCGTAGGGGGCGCGGTGAACACTGAAGCTTTCTTT
13	once	TRBV7-7	TRBJ2-5	.	CASSLVREETQYF	TGTGCCAGCAGCTTAGTGAGGGAAGAGACCCAGTACTTC
18	.	TRBV5-1	TRBJ2-2	TRBD2	CASSLGLAGATPPGELFF	TGCGCCAGCAGCCTGGGACTAGCGGGGGCGACGCCTCCGGGGGAGCTGTTTTTT